Listed below are T cell receptor beta chains from one sample, sequenced in a study of blood T cell repertoires in COVID-19. This table comes from immunoSEQ multiplex PCR, and its TCRdb copy is limited to in-frame clones, with some not included. The table lists roughly 53,000 clones, around 76% of them singletons. Sequencing was carried out using peripheral blood. Receptor source: a man aged 50 to 60 with active or convalescent COVID-19. CDR3s leave out the opening cysteine and the closing phenylalanine or tryptophan. Fields, in order: clone size, J gene, V gene, D gene, CDR3 protein. D genes are given only for firm matches. Clone size is stated in some rows and not others, as once, few, many or a class when expanded.

clone_size: NA; j_call: TRBJ1-1; v_call: TRBV3-1/TRBV3-2; d_call: NA; cdr3_aa: ASSQDRSLAEAF
clone_size: once; j_call: TRBJ2-3; v_call: TRBV7-2; d_call: NA; cdr3_aa: ASKPRSRSTDTQY
clone_size: few; j_call: TRBJ2-7; v_call: TRBV5-1; d_call: TRBD2; cdr3_aa: ASSPSGSTTYEQY
clone_size: NA; j_call: TRBJ1-2; v_call: TRBV7-2; d_call: NA; cdr3_aa: ASSPADIYRYGYT
clone_size: once; j_call: TRBJ1-5; v_call: TRBV28; d_call: NA; cdr3_aa: ASNKGGRGPQH
clone_size: NA; j_call: TRBJ1-2; v_call: TRBV27; d_call: NA; cdr3_aa: ASSPRTAGYGYT
clone_size: NA; j_call: TRBJ2-2; v_call: TRBV18; d_call: NA; cdr3_aa: ASSPGAAGELF
clone_size: NA; j_call: TRBJ2-7; v_call: TRBV11-1; d_call: NA; cdr3_aa: ASSFDRSYEQY
clone_size: NA; j_call: TRBJ2-5; v_call: TRBV6-5; d_call: NA; cdr3_aa: ASRDERGGETQY
clone_size: NA; j_call: TRBJ2-3; v_call: TRBV7-2; d_call: TRBD2; cdr3_aa: ASRSGGTDTQY
clone_size: few; j_call: TRBJ1-3; v_call: TRBV19; d_call: NA; cdr3_aa: ASSVAGSSGNTIY
clone_size: NA; j_call: TRBJ2-3; v_call: TRBV5-1; d_call: NA; cdr3_aa: ASSVGTNLDTQY
clone_size: NA; j_call: TRBJ2-7; v_call: TRBV28; d_call: NA; cdr3_aa: ASSPPSARSSYEQY
clone_size: once; j_call: TRBJ2-1; v_call: TRBV19; d_call: TRBD2; cdr3_aa: ASSMSSGGHNEQF
clone_size: NA; j_call: TRBJ1-2; v_call: TRBV11-2; d_call: NA; cdr3_aa: ASSLDRGQIYGYT
clone_size: NA; j_call: TRBJ1-4; v_call: TRBV7-6; d_call: TRBD1; cdr3_aa: ASSLTGATNEKLF
clone_size: once; j_call: TRBJ2-3; v_call: TRBV7-9; d_call: NA; cdr3_aa: ASSSRRGQTDTQY
clone_size: NA; j_call: TRBJ1-1; v_call: TRBV29-1; d_call: TRBD1; cdr3_aa: SVAIGTGRVEAF
clone_size: NA; j_call: TRBJ2-3; v_call: TRBV7-9; d_call: TRBD1; cdr3_aa: ASSTRGPDTQY
clone_size: NA; j_call: TRBJ1-1; v_call: TRBV5-4; d_call: NA; cdr3_aa: ASSFGGLIGNTEAF
clone_size: NA; j_call: TRBJ2-2; v_call: TRBV10-3; d_call: TRBD1; cdr3_aa: AIRASSRTGGITGELF
clone_size: NA; j_call: TRBJ1-6; v_call: TRBV5-1; d_call: TRBD1; cdr3_aa: ASSPTGSSYNSPLH
clone_size: NA; j_call: TRBJ1-5; v_call: TRBV19; d_call: NA; cdr3_aa: ASTLGGGQYSNQPQH
clone_size: NA; j_call: TRBJ2-1; v_call: TRBV2; d_call: NA; cdr3_aa: ATGLRNEQF
clone_size: NA; j_call: TRBJ2-5; v_call: TRBV27; d_call: NA; cdr3_aa: ASSSLGGRQETQY
clone_size: few; j_call: TRBJ1-1; v_call: TRBV2; d_call: TRBD1; cdr3_aa: ASSEPRDRLNTEAF
clone_size: NA; j_call: TRBJ2-1; v_call: TRBV6-6; d_call: NA; cdr3_aa: ASSRTGGGPYNEQF
clone_size: NA; j_call: TRBJ2-1; v_call: TRBV29-1; d_call: NA; cdr3_aa: SVDDKLPNNEQF
clone_size: NA; j_call: TRBJ2-7; v_call: TRBV4-2; d_call: TRBD2; cdr3_aa: ASSQNSGASYEQY
clone_size: few; j_call: TRBJ1-4; v_call: TRBV2; d_call: TRBD1; cdr3_aa: ASTGLAGGREKLF
clone_size: NA; j_call: TRBJ1-1; v_call: TRBV29-1; d_call: NA; cdr3_aa: SVDQGYTEAF
clone_size: NA; j_call: TRBJ2-1; v_call: TRBV10-2; d_call: TRBD2; cdr3_aa: ASSLAGGLNEQF
clone_size: NA; j_call: TRBJ2-7; v_call: TRBV6-2/TRBV6-3; d_call: NA; cdr3_aa: ASSHEPGGASYEQY
clone_size: few; j_call: TRBJ1-6; v_call: TRBV15; d_call: TRBD1; cdr3_aa: ATSTPGQGRKSPLH
clone_size: NA; j_call: TRBJ2-5; v_call: TRBV7-8; d_call: TRBD1; cdr3_aa: ASSYWTGAETQY
clone_size: NA; j_call: TRBJ2-7; v_call: TRBV7-2; d_call: TRBD2; cdr3_aa: ASSLELGSGSRYEQY
clone_size: few; j_call: TRBJ2-7; v_call: TRBV7-2; d_call: NA; cdr3_aa: ASSLDGGISYEQY
clone_size: NA; j_call: TRBJ2-7; v_call: TRBV2; d_call: NA; cdr3_aa: ASSEFVGTGEQY
clone_size: few; j_call: TRBJ2-1; v_call: TRBV5-1; d_call: TRBD2; cdr3_aa: ASSLVGASGYNEQF
clone_size: NA; j_call: TRBJ2-6; v_call: TRBV10-3; d_call: NA; cdr3_aa: AITAAASFSGANVLT
clone_size: few; j_call: TRBJ1-3; v_call: TRBV27; d_call: TRBD1; cdr3_aa: ASRPTGPGNTIY
clone_size: NA; j_call: TRBJ1-2; v_call: TRBV9; d_call: NA; cdr3_aa: ASSVARKGAGYT
clone_size: many; j_call: TRBJ1-2; v_call: TRBV28; d_call: NA; cdr3_aa: ASASGGSHIGYT
clone_size: few; j_call: TRBJ2-5; v_call: TRBV5-4; d_call: NA; cdr3_aa: ASSPTTRTETQY
clone_size: NA; j_call: TRBJ1-1; v_call: TRBV7-9; d_call: NA; cdr3_aa: ASSPSQGFGEAF
clone_size: NA; j_call: TRBJ2-7; v_call: TRBV7-9; d_call: NA; cdr3_aa: ASSLSGPGFYEQY
clone_size: NA; j_call: TRBJ2-7; v_call: TRBV5-6; d_call: NA; cdr3_aa: ASSFGGANYEQY
clone_size: NA; j_call: TRBJ1-5; v_call: TRBV5-5; d_call: NA; cdr3_aa: ASSLGDRTSQAQH
clone_size: NA; j_call: TRBJ1-1; v_call: TRBV9; d_call: NA; cdr3_aa: ASSVMTGNTEAF
clone_size: NA; j_call: TRBJ1-4; v_call: TRBV19; d_call: TRBD1; cdr3_aa: ASATGGQAEKLF
clone_size: NA; j_call: TRBJ2-3; v_call: TRBV18; d_call: NA; cdr3_aa: ASAAASHTDTQY
clone_size: NA; j_call: TRBJ1-5; v_call: TRBV5-6; d_call: NA; cdr3_aa: ASSFLGRSQPQH
clone_size: NA; j_call: TRBJ2-7; v_call: TRBV2; d_call: TRBD1; cdr3_aa: ASRMDRALQEQY
clone_size: NA; j_call: TRBJ1-4; v_call: TRBV19; d_call: TRBD1; cdr3_aa: ASSLRTGGNEKLF
clone_size: NA; j_call: TRBJ2-7; v_call: TRBV4-2; d_call: NA; cdr3_aa: ASSQGFQRSYEQY
clone_size: NA; j_call: TRBJ1-1; v_call: TRBV11-3; d_call: NA; cdr3_aa: ASSVQVNTEAF
clone_size: NA; j_call: TRBJ1-2; v_call: TRBV19; d_call: NA; cdr3_aa: ASSMANMRVYGYT